Listed below are T cell receptor beta chains from one sample, sequenced in a study of T-cell reconstitution after alpha-beta-depleted transplantation in children. TCRdb re-derived calls from the PCR reads in MiXCR, one entry per CDR3 protein. The sample has about 200,000 distinct CDR3 sequences, approximately 7% seen once. Sequences were derived from PBMCs, sampled before TCRalphabeta/CD19-depleted stem cell transplant. The receptors come from a boy under 10 years old with acute lymphoblastic leukemia, due to receive a stem cell transplant. Both conserved end residues are trimmed from each CDR3.

v_gene	CDR3aa
TRBV5-1	ASSLGGGAIDTQY
TRBV6-5	ASSYTVVGYNSYGYT
TRBV19	ASSIQKTATNEKLF
TRBV28	ASGLTPGNTIY
TRBV12-5	ASGSDRGLDQPQH
TRBV29-1	SVSPLKGPSTEAF
TRBV29-1	SVEDRHSYEQY
TRBV5-1	ASSLQGSGRKWETQY
TRBV7-9	ASKALEYNEQF
TRBV20-1	SAEDRSWEKLF
TRBV6-4	ASNQLASNEQF
TRBV7-8	ASSLGGGTETYNEQF
TRBV5-6	ASSGDRGYSGELF
TRBV10-3	AISEDREGTQY
TRBV6-1	ATTPQGPGTEAF
TRBV7-8	ASSLAPSGAGDTQY
TRBV27	ASSLEGVSEQF
TRBV5-1	ASSSTGMGNTEAF
TRBV25-1	ASSQRGLAGFDSYEQY
TRBV3-1	ASRIVEVKNIQY
TRBV3-1	ASSPTGGAGEQY
TRBV20-1	SARFGDTQY
TRBV5-1	ASSFRIWAGDLQSTDTQY
TRBV28	ASSKTGTDTQY
TRBV3-1	ASSQGDWNYNEQF
TRBV4-3	ASSQGGRWYNEQF
TRBV20-1	SASPGLAGSIYEQY
TRBV10-3	AISEEAGSSYEQY
TRBV5-1	ASSFQRLAGSPYNEQF
TRBV27	ASSLRQAKDIQY
TRBV6-2/TRBV6-3	ASSYGAAAEAF
TRBV28	ASSPGWAKQY
TRBV20-1	SARPVDRGIYVYEQY
TRBV4-3	ASSQISSSSGNTIY
TRBV5-4	ASSSEGPRGGNEQF
TRBV6-5	ASRSGSGEQY
TRBV11-2	ASSLDPGTGEQY
TRBV6-1	ASNQGLRRASNEQF
TRBV9	ASSVATLAGDTDTQY
TRBV6-5	ASSWKGVKGQPQH
TRBV3-1	ASSPWDSQGEQY
TRBV29-1	SVGTGAYEQY
TRBV20-1	SASSGLGMDNEQF
TRBV29-1	SVEGWNTEAF
TRBV24-1	ATQRGRGGNQPQH
TRBV29-1	SAGGGTQY
TRBV20-1	SARDFPSGGGETQY
TRBV28	ASSFPAGVIYNEQF
TRBV7-2	ASSLSGGLPKETQY